Listed here are 17 T cell receptor beta chains from one sample, sequenced in a study of blood T cells in healthy people across ages (dated by TCRdb to about 2015). Library method: 5' RACE. Sequencing took place on an Illumina HiSeq 2500. A second about 7 to 11 cycle PCR used a sample-barcoded 5' primer and a J-beta primer mix. TCRdb trimmed the raw reads at Q25, called clones with MiXCR and kept productive beta chains. Entries are consolidated by CDR3 protein sequence, retaining the most common genes and DNA. The sample data list some 1,000,000 distinct CDR3 sequences, and approximately 26% of these were observed just once. The leading ten clones occupy approximately 0.7% of the sample. These sequences were also reported in another study, on T cells of mothers and their children.

The sequenced sample consisted of blood. Receptors were obtained from a girl between 2 and 10 years old in good health.

The DNA of the CDR3 is TGCGCCAGCAGCTTGGTATACGGGACAGGGACAGATACGCAGTATTTT. It translates to CASSLVYGTGTDTQYF. V and J are TRBV5-1 and TRBJ2-3, with 9 nucleotides matching TRBD1. The junction had 5 bases not matched to a gene; V was cut back by 0 bases and J by 3 bases. This CDR3 is built from 16 residues. Germline V gene sequence: CDR1 SGHRS, CDR2 YFSETQ.

This clonotype was seen a few times. V and J are TRBV29-1 and TRBJ1-4; D remains ambiguous. Germline loops: CDR1 SQVTM, CDR2 ANQGSEA. This CDR3 is 15 amino acids long. V lost 2 bases, J lost 3 bases, and 13 bases lay in between. The CDR3 DNA reads as TGCAGCGTTGAAACAGTGCCCCCTTCTAATGAAAAACTGTTTTTT. Translating it yields CSVETVPPSNEKLFF.

A few counts support this clonotype. The rearrangement joins TRBV6-1 to TRBJ2-5; possibly TRBD2 for D (6 bases). The J call may be wrong; the DNA end is better matched by TRBJ2-1. The CDR3 extends over 13 amino acids. Germline values: CDR1 MNHNS, CDR2 SASEGT. CDR3: CAYGSAMGGEQFF. CDR3 sequence (DNA): TGTGCCTATGGGAGCGCGATGGGGGGTGAGCAGTTCTTC.

Of note for this clonotype: The junction and the germline gene differ at one end; a read error may be behind it. The chain couples TRBV10-3 to TRBJ1-2; D may be TRBD1 (6 bases). This CDR3 is built from 14 residues. The V gene's germline CDR1 is ENHRY and CDR2 SYGVKD. CDR3 DNA sequence: TGTGCCATCAGTGGTGGGCAGGGGTACTATGGTTACACCTTC. Its translation: CAISGGQGYYGYTF.

This sequence joins TRBV7-9 and TRBJ1-4, with D possibly TRBD1 on 5 matching bases. V was shortened by 4 bases and J by 0 bases, with 15 bases between the two germline ends. Germline lookup yields CDR1 SEHNR and CDR2 FQNEAQ (reference sequence). This CDR3 spans 17 amino acids. The CDR3 region is CASSSLPGGPTNEKLFF. As DNA, the CDR3 is TGTGCCAGCAGCTCCCTCCCCGGGGGACCAACTAATGAAAAACTGTTTTTT.

The chain couples TRBV29-1 to TRBJ1-5; D is uncertain. CDR1 is SQVTM and CDR2 is ANQGSEA in the germline V gene. V was cut by 4 bases and J by 1 base, with 11 bases left in between. CDR3 length: 14 residues. CDR3 region: CSVGSGDSNQPQHF. The CDR3 DNA is TGCAGCGTTGGATCGGGAGACAGCAATCAGCCCCAGCATTTT.

The sample holds a few counts of this clonotype. The rearrangement uses TRBV7-9 and TRBJ2-5; a possible D gene is TRBD2 (5 bases). Per germline, CDR1 SEHNR and CDR2 FQNEAQ (reference sequence). The CDR3 runs 16 residues. V was clipped by 5 bases and J by 4 bases, with 20 bases between them. CDR3 amino acids: CASSPNLARKTETQYF. CDR3 in DNA: TGTGCCAGCAGCCCCAACCTAGCCAGAAAAACAGAGACCCAGTACTTC.

This clonotype occurred a few times. This sequence joins TRBV27 and TRBJ2-7, with D uncertain. CDR3 length: 13 amino acids. Trimming removed 3 bases from V and 3 bases from J, with 9 bases in between. Germline-derived CDR1 and CDR2 are MNHEY and SMNVEV (reference sequence). The CDR3 DNA sequence: TGTGCCAGCAGTTTGGGCATGTTCTACGAGCAGTACTTC. Translating it yields CASSLGMFYEQYF.

This clonotype came up a few times. This chain joins TRBV10-3 and TRBJ2-2; D possibly corresponds to TRBD1 (5 bases). The germline V and J ends were trimmed by 4 bases and 6 bases, with 12 bases remaining between them. Germline values: CDR1 ENHRY, CDR2 SYGVKD. This CDR3 contains 14 residues. The CDR3 region is CAISGQPPAGELFF. The CDR3 DNA follows: TGTGCCATCAGTGGACAGCCCCCTGCCGGGGAGCTGTTTTTT.

The V call is TRBV12-3 or TRBV12-4, the J call TRBJ2-3; possible D gene TRBD2, 5 bases. V was clipped by 6 bases and J by 3 bases, with 28 bases between them. The CDR3 sequence is 19 residues long. CDR3 sequence reads: CASSPIAGGGGGLTDTQYF. In DNA, the CDR3 is TGTGCCAGCAGCCCGATCGCCGGCGGAGGCGGAGGTTTAACAGATACGCAGTATTTT.

The chain is built from TRBV2 and TRBJ1-5, with D maybe TRBD1 (6 bases). The germline V gene encodes CDR1 SNHLY and CDR2 FYNNEI. The V end lost 7 bases, the J end lost 5 bases, and 12 bases lay between the germline ends. This CDR3 has 13 residues. CDR3 bases: TGTGCCAGCAAGCAGGGGACGGATCAGCCCCAGCATTTT. This codes for CASKQGTDQPQHF.

The chain recombines TRBV9 with TRBJ2-5; D is unclear. Germline assignment: CDR1 SGDLS and CDR2 YYNGEE. Trimming pared 0 bases from V and 4 bases from J, leaving 10 bases between. This CDR3 is 14 amino acids long. The CDR3 DNA reads TGTGCCAGCAGCGTAGAGAGTAGCAGAGAGACCCAGTACTTC. This codes for CASSVESSRETQYF.

V usage is TRBV12-3 or TRBV12-4 and J usage is TRBJ1-1, with D uncertain. Trimming took off 7 bases at V and 7 bases at J, with 13 bases between the two ends. This CDR3 has 12 residues. As DNA, the CDR3 is TGTGCCAGCACCGATGGTCGGAATGAAGCTTTCTTT. Its protein product is CASTDGRNEAFF.

This clonotype occurred a few times. The chain uses TRBV5-1 and TRBJ2-2; TRBD2 matches 10 bases. With V trimmed by 3 bases and J by 0 bases, 14 bases remained unmatched. The CDR3 loop spans 20 amino acids. The germline CDR1 and CDR2 sequences are SGHRS and YFSETQ. CDR3 DNA: TGCGCCAGCAGCTCACTCTTAATTCCTAGCGGGGGCTCGAACACCGGGGAGCTGTTTTTT. This codes for CASSSLLIPSGGSNTGELFF.

The genes are TRBV19 and TRBJ1-1; D is unclear. The CDR3 is made up of 12 amino acids. Germline assignment: CDR1 LNHDA and CDR2 SQIVND (reference sequence). V shed 3 bases and J shed 6 bases, with 8 bases lying between them. The CDR3 loop reads CASSIGLAEAFF. The CDR3 bases are TGTGCCAGTAGTATCGGCCTGGCTGAAGCTTTCTTT.

This clonotype was detected only a few times. For the CDR3, the DNA is TGCAGCGTTCGTTCCAGGGGAGCATCTGGCTACACCTTC. This sequence encodes CSVRSRGASGYTF. The chain recombines TRBV29-1 with TRBJ1-2, with D maybe TRBD1 (6 bases). V was clipped by 5 bases and J by 7 bases, with 17 bases between them. The V gene's germline CDR1 is SQVTM and CDR2 ANQGSEA. CDR3 length equals 13 residues.

The rearrangement joins TRBV4-1 to TRBJ1-4; D is undetermined. Germline CDR1 MGHRA, CDR2 YSYEKL. Deletions cut 0 bases from V and 2 bases from J, with 10 bases between. This CDR3 comprises 16 residues. The chain's CDR3 is CASSQDGSGTNEKLFF. The DNA of the CDR3 is TGCGCCAGCAGCCAAGATGGCTCGGGGACTAATGAAAAACTGTTTTTT.